The T cell receptor beta chain described here comes from a study of shared clonotypes between healthy human individuals. Repertoires were generated with immunoSEQ multiplex PCR, while TCRdb's copy carries only in-frame clones and drops some. The sample includes roughly 1 million clones, 65% to 75% of them seen just once. Study-wide points: Clonotype sharing among donors likely depends on sequencing depth. Rarefaction curves obtained for sorted subsets showed sequencing incomplete despite large depth.

This clone was found once. Its specificity is not known. From CD4+ cells came CD45RA+ naive and CD45RA-negative memory subsets. The germline CDR1 and CDR2 sequences are SGDLS and YYNGEE. This CDR3 region has 14 residues. Deletions cut 0 bases from V and 7 bases from J, with 13 bases between. The TCR originated in a man in his late teens or twenties in good health. This chain joins TRBV9 and TRBJ1-2; no firm D call. Sequenced input: memory CD4+ T cells sorted from blood. Subset meaning: CD45RA-negative fraction. The DNA for the CDR3 is TGTGCCAGCAGCGTAGGAACGGTCTTTGGTGGCTACACCTTC. Its translation is CASSVGTVFGGYTF.